Below are 7 T cell receptor beta chains sequenced from a single sample in a study of blood T cell repertoires in COVID-19. Profiling relied on immunoSEQ multiplex PCR, and the TCRdb table lists in-frame clones only, not all of them. The data contain almost 200,000 clones, 86% of them seen just once; the ten biggest clones take up 0.6% to 0.9%. The sample was peripheral blood. These receptors came from a woman aged 65 to 85 with acute or convalescent COVID-19.

This chain joins TRBV19 and TRBJ2-3; D gene uncertain. Germline V lookup: CDR1 LNHDA, CDR2 SQIVND (reference sequence). CDR3 length: 10 residues. Trimming cost V 6 bases and J 5 bases, with 3 bases left between them. CDR3 loop: CASRRDTQYF. In DNA, the CDR3 is TGTGCCAGTAGGAGAGATACGCAGTATTTT.

V is TRBV29-1 and J is TRBJ2-7; TRBD1 might be the D (6 bases). Germline lookup yields CDR1 SQVTM and CDR2 ANQGSEA. The CDR3 sequence is 12 residues long. Trimming cost V 5 bases and J 2 bases, with 10 bases left between them. CDR3 nucleotides: TGCAGCGTTAAGACAGGTCCCTACGAGCAGTACTTC. Its translation is CSVKTGPYEQYF.

The V gene is TRBV5-1, the J gene TRBJ2-2; 13 positions match TRBD2. Trimming cost V 0 bases and J 8 bases; bases outside gene matches: 7. CDR3 length: 17 residues. CDR1 is SGHRS and CDR2 is YFSETQ in the germline V gene. CDR3 bases: TGCGCCAGCAGCTTGGACCGGACTAGCGGGAGTCGGGGGGAGCTGTTTTTT. It specifies CASSLDRTSGSRGELFF.

The chain links TRBV5-5 to TRBJ2-6; perhaps TRBD2 as D (5 bases). Germline V lookup: CDR1 SGHKS, CDR2 YYEKEE (reference sequence). The CDR3 runs 16 residues. The V end lost 0 bases, the J end lost 4 bases, and 11 bases lay between the germline ends. The CDR3 loop reads CASSLAGSSGANVLTF. CDR3 nucleotides: TGTGCCAGCAGCTTGGCGGGGTCTTCGGGGGCCAACGTCCTGACTTTC. Variable domain in full (rest from reference TRBV5-5 and TRBJ2-6): DAGVTQSPTHLIKTRGQQVTLRCSPISGHKSVSWYQQVLGQGPQFIFQYYEKEERGRGNFPDRFSARQFPNYSSELNVNALLLGDSALYLCASSLAGSSGANVLTFGAGSRLTVL.

This clone was detected only once. This chain connects TRBV5-4 to TRBJ2-3; TRBD2 matches at 10 bases. The CDR3 has 15 residues. Germline V gene lookup returns CDR1 SGHNT and CDR2 YYREEE (reference sequence). Unmatched junction bases numbered 3, after V lost 4 bases and J lost 1 base. CDR3 DNA: TGTGCCAGCAGCACCGGGACTAGCGGCACAGATACGCAGTATTTT. Translation gives CASSTGTSGTDTQYF.

V and J are TRBV5-6 and TRBJ2-7; TRBD1 might be the D (5 bases). Germline lookup yields CDR1 SGHDT and CDR2 YYEEEE. Trimming left V 1 base short and J 0 bases short, with 5 bases between. The CDR3 runs to 13 residues. The CDR3: CASSLQGSYEQYF. The DNA of the CDR3 is TGTGCCAGCAGCTTGCAGGGCTCCTACGAGCAGTACTTC.

The chain joins TRBV18 to TRBJ1-4; D is perhaps TRBD1 (5 bases). The V end lost 6 bases, the J end lost 0 bases, and 17 bases lay between the germline ends. This CDR3 region has 17 residues. Germline-derived CDR1 and CDR2 are KGHSH and LQKENI. The CDR3: CASSRRDAQATNEKLFF. The DNA of the CDR3 is TGTGCCAGCTCCCGTCGCGACGCACAGGCAACTAATGAAAAACTGTTTTTT.